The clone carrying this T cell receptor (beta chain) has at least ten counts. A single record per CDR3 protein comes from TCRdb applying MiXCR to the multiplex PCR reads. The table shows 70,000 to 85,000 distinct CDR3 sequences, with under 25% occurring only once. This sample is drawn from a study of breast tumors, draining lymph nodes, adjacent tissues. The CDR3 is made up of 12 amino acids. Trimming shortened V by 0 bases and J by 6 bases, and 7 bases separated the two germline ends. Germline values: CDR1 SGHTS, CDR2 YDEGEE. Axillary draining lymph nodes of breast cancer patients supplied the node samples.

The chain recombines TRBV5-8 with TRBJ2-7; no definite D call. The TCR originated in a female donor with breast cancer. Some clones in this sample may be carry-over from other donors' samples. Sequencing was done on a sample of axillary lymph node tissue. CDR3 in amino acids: CASSLVGSEQYF. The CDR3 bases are TGTGCCAGCAGCTTGGTGGGAAGCGAGCAGTACTTC.